This TCR beta chain was sequenced for a study of T cell responses to AZD1222 COVID-19 vaccine. Measured with immunoSEQ multiplex PCR; TCRdb has only the in-frame clones, and not every one. This table has about 180,000 clones, 88% appearing once. Study-wide results and caveats: Spike-wide coverage was observed for vaccine-associated CD4 TCRs, with dominant responses at 160-218 and 743-854. A mostly white British donor set with more females was recruited, and clonal diversity was possibly underestimated. In all cases, repertoires were sampled only after the peak T cell response.

Worth noting for this clone: Its target is not known.

The receptor comes from an adult in good health. The source material was peripheral blood, sampled on day 0 of AZD1222 vaccination.

CDR3 protein: CASSPGPGANVLTF. The CDR3 bases are TGTGCCAGCAGCCCAGGGCCTGGGGCCAACGTCCTGACTTTC. The J gene is TRBJ2-6, the V gene TRBV27, with D perhaps TRBD1 (5 bases). The CDR3 totals 14 residues. Germline V gene lookup returns CDR1 MNHEY and CDR2 SMNVEV (reference sequence). V shed 6 bases and J shed 2 bases, with 8 bases lying between them.